These 22 T cell receptor beta chains share one sample of origin, sequenced in a study of OX40 agonist ivuxolimab in advanced cancers. Using immunoSEQ multiplex PCR, the repertoire was profiled, and TCRdb retains in-frame clones only, with some absent. The sample consists of about 110,000 clones, around 90% of them appearing once. Specimen: CD4+ or CD8+ T cells sorted from blood, collected in a trial of the OX40 agonist ivuxolimab. The origin of the receptors is an adult with an advanced solid tumor such as melanoma, head and neck, liver or kidney cancer.

The chain combines TRBV30 with TRBJ1-1; D call uncertain. Germline V gene lookup returns CDR1 GTSNPN and CDR2 SVGIG (reference sequence). This CDR3 comprises 13 residues. Trimming took off 0 bases at V and 2 bases at J, with 7 bases between the two ends. The CDR3 here is CAWSVSSNTEAFF. DNA of the CDR3: TGTGCCTGGAGTGTTAGCAGCAACACTGAAGCTTTCTTT.

The rearrangement joins TRBV19 to TRBJ1-1; D gene uncertain. Germline V gene sequence: CDR1 LNHDA, CDR2 SQIVND (reference sequence). The CDR3 is 15 amino acids. Between the trimmed V and J ends, which lost 3 bases and 1 base, there was a span of 12 bases. The CDR3 nucleotides read TGTGCCAGTAGTATTCGGGGTCTACCGAACACTGAAGCTTTCTTT. Amino acids: CASSIRGLPNTEAFF.

This chain links TRBV6-5 with TRBJ2-3; the D is unclear. V was pared by 3 bases and J by 0 bases, with 10 bases between. The germline V gene has CDR1 MNHEY and CDR2 SVGAGI. The CDR3 totals 15 residues. CDR3 in DNA: TGTGCCAGCAGTTATTCCGAAGGGAGCACAGATACGCAGTATTTT. It specifies CASSYSEGSTDTQYF.

The gene calls are TRBV11-2 and TRBJ2-7; no firm D call. Germline CDR1 reads SGHAT; CDR2 reads FQNNGV. V was cut by 5 bases and J by 6 bases, with 20 bases left in between. The CDR3 is made up of 15 amino acids. In nucleotides, the CDR3 is TGTGCCAGCAGCCTCCACCTCACGGACGAATGCGAGCAGTACTTC. Its translation is CASSLHLTDECEQYF.

This clone was counted only a few times. This rearrangement joins TRBV6-6 to TRBJ1-5, with 7 bases lining up with TRBD1. The CDR3 is 12 amino acids. After removal of 8 bases from V and 2 bases from J, the junction contained 0 bases not matched to a gene. The V gene's germline CDR1 is MNHNY and CDR2 SVGAGI (reference sequence). Written as DNA, the CDR3 is TGTGCCAGCGGACAGGGCAATCAGCCCCAGCATTTT. Amino acid sequence: CASGQGNQPQHF.

A word on this clone: A read error may account for a junction end that differs from germline. V is TRBV7-7 and J is TRBJ2-1; TRBD2 is a possible D gene (5 bases). The CDR3 length is 15 residues. Germline V lookup: CDR1 SSHAT, CDR2 FNYEAQ (reference sequence). Here the CDR3 reads CASSPLVGRWNEQFF. DNA for the CDR3: TGTGCTAGCAGCCCACTAGTCGGGCGTTGGAATGAGCAGTTCTTC. Full variable domain (missing parts from reference TRBV7-7 and TRBJ2-1): GAGVSQSPRYKVTKRGQDVTLRCDPISSHATLYWYQQALGQGPEFLTYFNYEAQPDKSGLPSDRFSAERPEGSISTLTIQRTEQRDSAMYRCASSPLVGRWNEQFFGPGTRLTVL.

J is TRBJ2-7 and V is TRBV5-4; 7 bases fit TRBD1. The germline V gene encodes CDR1 SGHNT and CDR2 YYREEE (reference sequence). The CDR3 consists of 15 residues. Losses at the gene ends were 1 base for V and 2 bases for J; bases not matched to a gene: 6. CDR3 region: CASSLNRGYPYEQYF. DNA of the CDR3: TGTGCCAGCAGCTTGAACAGGGGCTACCCCTACGAGCAGTACTTC. The full variable domain, in which reference TRBV5-4 and TRBJ2-7 provide the parts outside the CDR3, is ETGVTQSPTHLIKTRGQQVTLRCSSQSGHNTVSWYQQALGQGPQFIFQYYREEENGRGNFPPRFSGLQFPNYSSELNVNALELDDSALYLCASSLNRGYPYEQYFGPGTRLTVT.

The chain joins TRBV25-1 to TRBJ2-1, with D possibly matching TRBD2 (5 bases). The germline CDR1 and CDR2 sequences are MGHDK and SYGVNS. Trimming removed 0 bases from V and 8 bases from J, with 20 bases in between. The CDR3 runs 17 residues. Written as DNA, the CDR3 is TGTGCCAGCAGTGAATACATCTCAGCTGGTGATAGCGATGAGCAGTTCTTC. It translates to CASSEYISAGDSDEQFF.

The chain couples TRBV7-2 to TRBJ2-7, with D hard to call. Trimming removed 5 bases at V and 2 bases at J, with 16 bases between. The CDR3 is 15 amino acids. CDR1 is SGHTA and CDR2 is FQGNSA in the germline V gene. The CDR3 DNA sequence: TGTGCCAGCAGCGCCCCCCGGACGTACCCCTACGAGCAGTACTTC. Its protein is CASSAPRTYPYEQYF. Complete variable domain (other parts from reference TRBV7-2 and TRBJ2-7): GAGVSQSPSNKVTEKGKDVELRCDPISGHTALYWYRQSLGQGLEFLIYFQGNSAPDKSGLPSDRFSAERTGGSVSTLTIQRTQQEDSAVYLCASSAPRTYPYEQYFGPGTRLTVT.

The CDR3 here is CASSYRGGDQPQHF. The CDR3 bases are TGTGCCAGCAGTTACCGAGGTGGGGATCAGCCCCAGCATTTT. The gene calls are TRBV6-5 and TRBJ1-5; no definite D call. CDR1 and CDR2 from the germline V gene are MNHEY and SVGAGI. With 2 bases removed from V and 5 bases from J, the gap between germline ends came to 10 bases. The CDR3 runs to 14 residues.

The rearrangement links TRBV28 to TRBJ1-1, with 10 bases that match TRBD1. The CDR3 totals 16 residues. Unmatched junction bases numbered 7, after V lost 6 bases and J lost 0 bases. Germline V gene sequence: CDR1 MDHEN, CDR2 SYDVKM. The CDR3 is CASSHGTGALNTEAFF. The CDR3 DNA is TGTGCCAGCAGCCACGGGACAGGGGCCTTGAACACTGAAGCTTTCTTT.

CDR3 nucleotides: TGTGCCAGCAGCTTGGCGGGCAGCGGGAGTCGAGAGACCCAGTACTTC. Its translation is CASSLAGSGSRETQYF. The V call is TRBV5-4, the J call TRBJ2-5; 8 nucleotides line up with TRBD2. Germline V gene sequence: CDR1 SGHNT, CDR2 YYREEE (reference sequence). The V gene end was trimmed by 0 bases and the J gene end by 4 bases; junction bases not matched to a gene: 8. CDR3 length: 16 residues. Full variable domain (missing parts from reference TRBV5-4 and TRBJ2-5): ETGVTQSPTHLIKTRGQQVTLRCSSQSGHNTVSWYQQALGQGPQFIFQYYREEENGRGNFPPRFSGLQFPNYSSELNVNALELDDSALYLCASSLAGSGSRETQYFGPGTRLLVL.

V is TRBV5-1 and J is TRBJ1-1; no clear D. The CDR3 extends over 14 amino acids. With 4 bases removed from V and 6 bases from J, the gap between germline ends came to 16 bases. CDR1 is SGHRS and CDR2 is YFSETQ in the germline V gene. CDR3 nucleotides: TGCGCCAGCAGCCCCCGCAGCCTCCCCGCTGAAGCTTTCTTT. This translates into CASSPRSLPAEAFF.

The rearrangement joins TRBV6-6 to TRBJ1-3; unclear D gene. Per the germline V gene, CDR1 is MNHNY and CDR2 is SVGAGI (reference sequence). V lost 8 bases to trimming and J lost 4 bases, with 6 bases between them. The CDR3 length is 11 residues. This CDR3 is CASSGGNTIYF. The CDR3 DNA is TGTGCCAGCTCCGGCGGAAACACCATATATTTT.

The rearrangement uses TRBV29-1 and TRBJ1-5, with D possibly being TRBD1 (6 bases). V was pared by 6 bases and J by 1 base, with 13 bases between. The CDR3 totals 14 residues. Germline V gene lookup returns CDR1 SQVTM and CDR2 ANQGSEA. The CDR3 bases are TGCAGCGTCTGGGAGACAGGAAGCAATCAGCCCCAGCATTTT. Protein sequence: CSVWETGSNQPQHF.

V gene TRBV30 combines with J gene TRBJ1-2, with D uncertain. Germline CDR1 reads GTSNPN; CDR2 reads SVGIG (reference sequence). Trimming left V 3 bases short and J 4 bases short, with 6 bases between. CDR3 length: 11 amino acids. The CDR3 DNA reads as TGTGCCTGGAGGAACCTCTATGGCTACACCTTC. Encoded protein: CAWRNLYGYTF.

The rearrangement uses TRBV30 and TRBJ2-7; TRBD1 aligns across 8 bases. V gave up 7 bases and J gave up 3 bases; unmatched junction bases: 5. CDR3 size: 12 residues. Germline V gene sequence: CDR1 GTSNPN, CDR2 SVGIG (reference sequence). CDR3: CAFTGGGYEQYF. CDR3 nucleotides: TGTGCCTTTACAGGGGGAGGCTACGAGCAGTACTTC.

The DNA for the CDR3 is TGTGCCAGCAGGACCGGGACAGGGACTTACGAGCAGTACTTC. Its protein product is CASRTGTGTYEQYF. The rearrangement joins TRBV27 to TRBJ2-7; 9 positions match TRBD1. The CDR3 sequence is 14 residues long. Germline V gene sequence: CDR1 MNHEY, CDR2 SMNVEV (reference sequence). Germline trimming cut 6 bases from V and 4 bases from J; bases unmatched to any gene: 7.

The chain employs TRBV7-2 and TRBJ2-7; D is unresolved. The V end lost 0 bases, the J end lost 2 bases, and 11 bases lay between the germline ends. The CDR3 covers 15 residues. The V gene's germline CDR1 is SGHTA and CDR2 FQGNSA. CDR3 nucleotides: TGTGCCAGCAGCTTAGCGGTAGCTGAGACCTACGAGCAGTACTTC. Its translation: CASSLAVAETYEQYF.

This clone occurred once. The CDR3 region has the DNA TGTGCCAGCAGCAGTCAGGGTTGGGGAAACACCATATATTTT. Encoded protein: CASSSQGWGNTIYF. This rearrangement joins TRBV5-4 to TRBJ1-3; possibly TRBD1 for D (5 bases). V was clipped by 4 bases and J by 4 bases, with 12 bases between them. CDR1 is SGHNT, CDR2 YYREEE, per germline (reference sequence). The CDR3 runs 14 residues.

The rearrangement links TRBV10-3 to TRBJ1-3; D gene unclear. The ends were cut back, 4 bases at V and 0 bases at J, with 10 bases in the middle. The CDR3 is 15 amino acids. The germline gives CDR1 ENHRY, CDR2 SYGVKD. The CDR3 DNA sequence: TGTGCCATCAGTGGTTTCTCTCCCTCTGGAAACACCATATATTTT. Protein sequence: CAISGFSPSGNTIYF.

The rearrangement uses TRBV19 and TRBJ1-5, with 9 positions matching TRBD1. The V gene end was trimmed by 3 bases and the J gene end by 2 bases; junction bases not matched to a gene: 2. The germline V gene has CDR1 LNHDA and CDR2 SQIVND (reference sequence). This CDR3 region has 15 residues. CDR3 residues: CASSMGQGGNQPQHF. The DNA for the CDR3 is TGTGCCAGTAGTATGGGACAGGGAGGCAATCAGCCCCAGCATTTT.